What follows is one TCR beta chain and its context. Libraries were prepared by immunoSEQ multiplex PCR; TCRdb keeps only in-frame clonotypes and omits some of them. The repertoire holds about 390,000 clones, with approximately 87% as singletons. This specimen comes from a study of blood T cell repertoires in COVID-19. With 0 bases clipped from V and 9 bases from J, the junction kept 9 bases outside the gene matches. CDR3 size: 15 residues. Germline values: CDR1 SGHNT, CDR2 YYREEE (reference sequence). The TCR sequence derives from a woman in her sixties with COVID-19, enrolled during active disease. Sequenced sample: peripheral blood. This chain joins TRBV5-4 and TRBJ2-1, with 7 bases aligning to TRBD1. The DNA for the CDR3 is TGTGCCAGCAGCTTGGGGAACAGGGGTACGAGTGAGCAGTTCTTC. Amino acid sequence: CASSLGNRGTSEQFF.